The rows below give T cell receptor beta chains drawn from one sample of a study of cytomegalovirus exposure and HLA in healthy donors. Profiled with immunoSEQ multiplex PCR; TCRdb holds only in-frame clones, not every one. The sample yields about 200,000 clones, about 80% seen once. Sequencing used PBMCs. Receptors originate from a man in his thirties or forties in good health and CMV-seronegative. Both conserved end residues are part of each CDR3. A D gene is named only where the DNA matches it firmly. Not every row has a clone size; where given, it reads once, few, many or a size class.

clone size: .; D gene: TRBD1; V gene: TRBV28; J gene: TRBJ2-7; CDR3 protein: CASSPRQGISAYEQYF; CDR3 DNA: TGTGCCAGCAGCCCCAGACAGGGAATTTCTGCCTACGAGCAGTACTTC
clone size: .; D gene: TRBD1; V gene: TRBV4-2; J gene: TRBJ1-1; CDR3 protein: CASSQEGTGETEAFF; CDR3 DNA: TGTGCCAGCAGCCAAGAAGGGACAGGTGAGACTGAAGCTTTCTTT
clone size: .; D gene: TRBD1; V gene: TRBV28; J gene: TRBJ2-1; CDR3 protein: CASSLGQDEQFF; CDR3 DNA: TGTGCCAGCAGTTTAGGACAGGATGAGCAGTTCTTC
clone size: .; D gene: TRBD2; V gene: TRBV5-1; J gene: TRBJ2-7; CDR3 protein: CASKTTSGTYEQYF; CDR3 DNA: TGCGCCAGCAAAACGACTAGCGGCACCTACGAGCAGTACTTC
clone size: few; D gene: TRBD1; V gene: TRBV2; J gene: TRBJ2-7; CDR3 protein: CASSVQGVTYEQYF; CDR3 DNA: TGTGCCAGCAGTGTGCAGGGGGTAACCTACGAGCAGTACTTC
clone size: .; D gene: TRBD2; V gene: TRBV29-1; J gene: TRBJ2-7; CDR3 protein: CSGILAGIGGYEQYF; CDR3 DNA: TGCAGCGGAATACTAGCGGGAATCGGCGGGTACGAGCAGTACTTC
clone size: .; D gene: .; V gene: TRBV9; J gene: TRBJ1-1; CDR3 protein: CASSVALKTEAFF; CDR3 DNA: TGTGCCAGCAGCGTAGCACTGAAAACTGAAGCTTTCTTT
clone size: .; D gene: TRBD2; V gene: TRBV19; J gene: TRBJ2-7; CDR3 protein: CASSIGQAGVVEQYF; CDR3 DNA: TGTGCCAGTAGTATAGGCCAAGCGGGAGTGGTCGAGCAGTACTTC
clone size: .; D gene: .; V gene: TRBV6-1; J gene: TRBJ2-7; CDR3 protein: CASSVQGIGLAYEQYF; CDR3 DNA: TGTGCCAGCAGTGTTCAGGGAATTGGGCTGGCCTACGAGCAGTACTTC
clone size: .; D gene: .; V gene: TRBV19; J gene: TRBJ2-7; CDR3 protein: CASSMYLTDPSYEQYF; CDR3 DNA: TGTGCCAGTAGTATGTATTTGACAGACCCATCCTACGAGCAGTACTTC
clone size: few; D gene: .; V gene: TRBV6-6; J gene: TRBJ1-1; CDR3 protein: CASIINTEAFF; CDR3 DNA: TGTGCCAGCATTATCAACACTGAAGCTTTCTTT
clone size: .; D gene: TRBD1; V gene: TRBV27; J gene: TRBJ2-3; CDR3 protein: CASRTGTGSWGTQYF; CDR3 DNA: TGTGCCAGCAGGACCGGGACAGGGTCGTGGGGTACGCAGTATTTT
clone size: .; D gene: .; V gene: TRBV10-3; J gene: TRBJ2-7; CDR3 protein: CAISERPSYEQYF; CDR3 DNA: TGTGCCATCAGTGAGAGGCCTAGCTACGAGCAGTACTTC
clone size: few; D gene: .; V gene: TRBV7-9; J gene: TRBJ1-4; CDR3 protein: CASRARGNEKLFF; CDR3 DNA: TGTGCCAGCAGGGCGAGGGGGAATGAAAAACTGTTTTTT
clone size: .; D gene: .; V gene: TRBV5-4; J gene: TRBJ2-7; CDR3 protein: CASSLDGSYEQYF; CDR3 DNA: TGTGCCAGCAGCTTGGACGGCTCCTACGAGCAGTACTTC
clone size: .; D gene: .; V gene: TRBV29-1; J gene: TRBJ1-1; CDR3 protein: CSVEDKTAEAFF; CDR3 DNA: TGCAGCGTTGAAGATAAGACAGCCGAAGCTTTCTTT
clone size: .; D gene: .; V gene: TRBV2; J gene: TRBJ2-7; CDR3 protein: CASSEALPVGSGYEQYF; CDR3 DNA: TGTGCCAGCAGTGAAGCGCTTCCCGTGGGTAGCGGATACGAGCAGTACTTC
clone size: .; D gene: .; V gene: TRBV5-1; J gene: TRBJ2-5; CDR3 protein: CASKPLREYQETQYF; CDR3 DNA: TGCGCCAGCAAGCCCCTTCGAGAGTACCAAGAGACCCAGTACTTC
clone size: .; D gene: TRBD1; V gene: TRBV18; J gene: TRBJ1-1; CDR3 protein: CASSPPAGGTTEAFF; CDR3 DNA: TGTGCCAGCTCACCACCGGCAGGGGGAACGACTGAAGCTTTCTTT
clone size: .; D gene: TRBD2; V gene: TRBV6-5; J gene: TRBJ2-7; CDR3 protein: CATRARGSFYEQYF; CDR3 DNA: TGTGCCACGCGGGCCCGCGGGAGCTTTTACGAGCAGTACTTC
clone size: .; D gene: TRBD1; V gene: TRBV4-1; J gene: TRBJ2-1; CDR3 protein: CASSPRDRGYNEQFF; CDR3 DNA: TGCGCCAGCAGCCCCCGGGACAGGGGTTACAATGAGCAGTTCTTC
clone size: .; D gene: .; V gene: TRBV2; J gene: TRBJ2-2; CDR3 protein: CASRGDTNTGELFF; CDR3 DNA: TGTGCCAGCAGGGGGGACACTAACACCGGGGAGCTGTTTTTT
clone size: few; D gene: .; V gene: TRBV25-1; J gene: TRBJ1-2; CDR3 protein: CASSELGGAAGYTF; CDR3 DNA: TGTGCCAGCAGTGAATTAGGAGGGGCGGCAGGCTACACCTTC
clone size: .; D gene: TRBD1; V gene: TRBV13; J gene: TRBJ1-2; CDR3 protein: CASSAQTGGGYGYTF; CDR3 DNA: TGTGCCAGCAGCGCACAGACAGGGGGCGGCTATGGCTACACCTTC
clone size: .; D gene: TRBD2; V gene: TRBV10-3; J gene: TRBJ2-6; CDR3 protein: CAIRRRSGLADSGANVLTF; CDR3 DNA: TGTGCCATCAGACGCCGCAGCGGACTAGCGGACTCTGGGGCCAACGTCCTGACTTTC
clone size: .; D gene: TRBD1; V gene: TRBV10-3; J gene: TRBJ1-1; CDR3 protein: CAISQGGLNTEAFF; CDR3 DNA: TGTGCCATCAGCCAGGGGGGCCTGAACACTGAAGCTTTCTTT
clone size: .; D gene: TRBD1; V gene: TRBV15; J gene: TRBJ1-5; CDR3 protein: CATGGRTGTGRTQPQHF; CDR3 DNA: TGTGCCACCGGAGGTCGAACCGGGACAGGTAGGACACAGCCCCAGCATTTT
clone size: .; D gene: .; V gene: TRBV7-9; J gene: TRBJ1-1; CDR3 protein: CASSPKLGGEAFF; CDR3 DNA: TGTGCCAGCAGCCCGAAGTTGGGGGGAGAAGCTTTCTTT
clone size: .; D gene: .; V gene: TRBV27; J gene: TRBJ2-7; CDR3 protein: CASQQDAPYEQYF; CDR3 DNA: TGTGCCAGCCAACAGGACGCCCCCTACGAGCAGTACTTC
clone size: .; D gene: TRBD1; V gene: TRBV6-5; J gene: TRBJ1-3; CDR3 protein: CASSYGTGGELPIYF; CDR3 DNA: TGTGCCAGCAGTTACGGGACAGGGGGCGAATTGCCCATATATTTT
clone size: .; D gene: .; V gene: TRBV6-5; J gene: TRBJ2-5; CDR3 protein: CASSIARGETQYF; CDR3 DNA: TGTGCCAGCAGTATTGCGCGTGGAGAGACCCAGTACTTC
clone size: .; D gene: .; V gene: TRBV5-5; J gene: TRBJ1-2; CDR3 protein: CASSLDRGYTF; CDR3 DNA: TGTGCCAGCAGCTTGGACAGGGGCTACACCTTC
clone size: .; D gene: TRBD1; V gene: TRBV19; J gene: TRBJ1-2; CDR3 protein: CASSAGTVFGYTF; CDR3 DNA: TGTGCCAGTAGCGCCGGGACAGTCTTTGGCTACACCTTC
clone size: .; D gene: .; V gene: TRBV30; J gene: TRBJ2-2; CDR3 protein: CAWSVRVQNTGELFF; CDR3 DNA: TGTGCCTGGAGTGTACGTGTACAGAACACCGGGGAGCTGTTTTTT
clone size: .; D gene: .; V gene: TRBV6-5; J gene: TRBJ1-5; CDR3 protein: CAGGGDRELEPQHF; CDR3 DNA: TGTGCCGGCGGGGGGGACCGGGAGTTGGAGCCCCAGCATTTT
clone size: .; D gene: TRBD2; V gene: TRBV4-1; J gene: TRBJ2-1; CDR3 protein: CASSLPKGLAGDNEQFF; CDR3 DNA: TGCGCCAGCAGCCTGCCCAAGGGACTAGCGGGGGACAATGAGCAGTTCTTC
clone size: .; D gene: TRBD2; V gene: TRBV5-1; J gene: TRBJ2-5; CDR3 protein: CASSLALAGGQETQYF; CDR3 DNA: TGCGCCAGCAGCTTGGCACTAGCGGGAGGGCAAGAGACCCAGTACTTC
clone size: once; D gene: .; V gene: TRBV5-1; J gene: TRBJ1-2; CDR3 protein: CASSGGLLPWDGYTF; CDR3 DNA: TGCGCCAGCAGCGGCGGCTTACTACCATGGGATGGCTACACCTTC
clone size: .; D gene: TRBD1; V gene: TRBV10-3; J gene: TRBJ1-2; CDR3 protein: CAISESGDRPYGYTF; CDR3 DNA: TGTGCCATCAGTGAGTCGGGGGACAGGCCCTATGGCTACACCTTC
clone size: .; D gene: .; V gene: TRBV7-7; J gene: TRBJ2-7; CDR3 protein: CASSLLAGIGSSEQYF; CDR3 DNA: TGTGCCAGCAGCTTACTGGCAGGGATAGGGTCGTCCGAGCAGTACTTC
clone size: once; D gene: .; V gene: TRBV27; J gene: TRBJ1-1; CDR3 protein: CASSLSTGKKTEAFF; CDR3 DNA: TGTGCCAGCAGTTTATCTACAGGGAAGAAAACTGAAGCTTTCTTT
clone size: few; D gene: .; V gene: TRBV7-2; J gene: TRBJ1-1; CDR3 protein: CASSLRAGINTEAFF; CDR3 DNA: TGTGCCAGCAGCTTAAGAGCAGGGATTAACACTGAAGCTTTCTTT
clone size: few; D gene: .; V gene: TRBV27; J gene: TRBJ1-6; CDR3 protein: CASSLDGGRDNSPLHF; CDR3 DNA: TGTGCCAGCAGTTTAGATGGAGGCCGCGATAATTCACCCCTCCACTTT
clone size: .; D gene: TRBD1; V gene: TRBV6-5; J gene: TRBJ2-7; CDR3 protein: CASSPPDRGVYEQYF; CDR3 DNA: TGTGCCAGCAGCCCCCCTGACAGGGGGGTCTACGAGCAGTACTTC
clone size: .; D gene: TRBD1; V gene: TRBV28; J gene: TRBJ2-6; CDR3 protein: CASISGQGGANVLTF; CDR3 DNA: TGTGCCAGCATTTCGGGACAGGGAGGGGCCAACGTCCTGACTTTC